The sequence of this TCR beta chain was determined in a study of T cell responses to AZD1222 COVID-19 vaccine. Study-level information: Pooling of second doses given at about 4 or about 12 weeks was done.

Profiled with immunoSEQ multiplex PCR; TCRdb holds only in-frame clones, not every one. The sample comprises about 120,000 clones, about nine tenths of which are singletons, and 6% to 9% rests with the top ten. Germline assignment: CDR1 MNHEY and CDR2 SVGAGI. Trimming removed 8 bases from V and 10 bases from J; junction bases left unmatched: 11. This CDR3 is built from 13 residues. Study-level points and caveats: Donors were largely white British and mainly female; clonal diversity was possibly underestimated. Repertoire sampling happened only post peak T cell response. With dominance at 160-218 and 743-854, vaccine-associated CD4 TCRs spanned spike.

As to this clone: Its specificity is not known.

This material consisted of peripheral blood, taken on day 0 of AZD1222 vaccination. This TCR was recovered from an adult in good health. The chain uses TRBV6-5 and TRBJ2-1, with 7 bases lining up with TRBD1. Here the CDR3 reads CASRIDRVNEQFF. CDR3 nucleotides: TGTGCCAGCCGGATAGACAGGGTGAACGAGCAGTTCTTC.